This T cell receptor (beta chain) was retrieved from a study of blood T cell repertoires in COVID-19. In the study overall: Collection of acute and convalescent COVID-19 samples took place in the United States, Italy and Spain.

Individuals drawn from 24 US areas were roughly 18 to 100 years old. In assigning cohorts, the study relied on participant-reported clinical history. Generated by immunoSEQ multiplex PCR, the TCRdb table keeps only in-frame clones and is missing some. The table includes approximately 220,000 clones, around 89% detected once. The V gene's germline CDR1 is GTSNPN and CDR2 SVGIG (reference sequence). Between the trimmed V and J ends, which lost 4 bases and 4 bases, there was a span of 18 bases. The CDR3 extends over 15 amino acids. The TCR comes from a woman in her late teens or twenties in a cohort exposed to, infected with or recovered from COVID-19 (not recorded which). The sequenced sample was PBMCs or T cells enriched from blood (not recorded which). The chain joins TRBV30 to TRBJ2-3; TRBD2 is a possible D gene (5 bases). The CDR3 spells CAWNRLADGADTQYF. CDR3 DNA sequence: TGTGCCTGGAATCGGCTAGCTGACGGGGCAGATACGCAGTATTTT.